Each of the 32 T cell receptor beta chains below was sequenced from the same sample in a study of preoperative IRX-2 immunotherapy in early breast cancer. Noted treatment: preoperative locoregional IRX-2 cytokine immunotherapy. TCRdb's copy holds only in-frame clones and misses some; the assay was immunoSEQ multiplex PCR. The sample has some 29,000 clones; about 90% are singletons. Sampling took place from a patient treated with IRX-2 immunotherapy. These receptors came from a human donor with breast cancer.

The chain links TRBV6-6 to TRBJ2-7, with TRBD2 matching over 8 bases. Unmatched junction bases numbered 4, after V lost 0 bases and J lost 3 bases. The germline gives CDR1 MNHNY, CDR2 SVGAGI (reference sequence). The CDR3 extends over 15 amino acids. The chain's CDR3 is CASSYSSGSGYEQYF. As DNA, the CDR3 is TGTGCCAGCAGTTACTCAAGCGGGAGTGGCTACGAGCAGTACTTC.

V gene TRBV7-8 combines with J gene TRBJ2-5, with D perhaps matching TRBD1 (5 bases). The CDR3 runs to 15 residues. V gave up 1 base and J gave up 1 base, with 10 bases separating them. Per germline, CDR1 SGHVS and CDR2 FQNEAQ. The CDR3 DNA is TGTGCCAGCAGCTTAGGACAGACGATCCAAGAGACCCAGTACTTC. Its protein is CASSLGQTIQETQYF.

CDR3 DNA: TGCGCCAGCAGCCAAGATGTAGCCAGGGGGTACGAGCAGTACTTC. Residues: CASSQDVARGYEQYF. The V gene is TRBV4-3, the J gene TRBJ2-7, with TRBD1 identical over 7 bases. Germline assignment: CDR1 LGHNA and CDR2 YSLEER. CDR3 length: 15 amino acids. After removal of 0 bases from V and 4 bases from J, the junction contained 6 bases not matched to a gene.

The J gene is TRBJ2-5, the V gene TRBV28; D could derive from TRBD1 or TRBD2 (5 bases each). The V end lost 6 bases, the J end lost 2 bases, and 16 bases lay between the germline ends. The CDR3 contains 15 residues. Per the germline V gene, CDR1 is MDHEN and CDR2 is SYDVKM. CDR3 sequence: CASRSTGRGQETQYF. The CDR3 DNA reads TGTGCCAGCAGATCGACGGGACGAGGGCAAGAGACCCAGTACTTC.

CDR3 coding DNA: TGTGCCAGCAGCCCGACAGGCCACCCTTATGAAGCTTTCTTT. Amino acid sequence: CASSPTGHPYEAFF. This rearrangement joins TRBV7-6 to TRBJ1-1; the D gene is possibly TRBD1 (6 bases). V dropped 5 bases and J dropped 7 bases, with 17 bases sitting between them. The CDR3 has 14 residues. The germline gives CDR1 SGHVS, CDR2 FNYEAQ.

The rearrangement joins TRBV29-1 to TRBJ2-7; D may be TRBD2 (6 bases). Germline V lookup: CDR1 SQVTM, CDR2 ANQGSEA. Trimming stripped 3 bases from V and 3 bases from J, with 21 bases between. This CDR3 contains 16 residues. The CDR3 nucleotides are TGCAGCGTTGATGGACTCCCGGGACTCCCTTTCTACGAGCAGTACTTC. Its translation: CSVDGLPGLPFYEQYF.

The V gene is TRBV5-1, the J gene TRBJ2-5, with D hard to call. CDR3 length: 13 amino acids. Germline-derived CDR1 and CDR2 are SGHRS and YFSETQ. Trimming removed 1 base at V and 3 bases at J, with 7 bases between. The CDR3 spells CASSLMMEETQYF. DNA for the CDR3: TGCGCCAGCAGCTTGATGATGGAAGAGACCCAGTACTTC.

The gene calls are TRBV30 and TRBJ1-1; D unresolved. The CDR3 is made up of 13 amino acids. CDR1 and CDR2 from the germline V gene are GTSNPN and SVGIG (reference sequence). V was shortened by 1 base and J by 0 bases, with 6 bases between the two germline ends. The chain's CDR3 is CAWSESMNTEAFF. DNA for the CDR3: TGTGCCTGGAGTGAATCCATGAACACTGAAGCTTTCTTT.

The chain joins TRBV5-6 to TRBJ1-2; TRBD1 might be the D (5 bases). CDR1 SGHDT and CDR2 YYEEEE come from the germline V gene. V gave up 4 bases and J gave up 7 bases, with 11 bases separating them. The CDR3 sequence is 12 residues long. CDR3 sequence: CASSPWGSGYTF. CDR3 in DNA: TGTGCCAGCAGCCCCTGGGGGTCTGGCTACACCTTC. The whole variable domain, remainder taken from reference TRBV5-6 and TRBJ1-2, is DAGVTQSPTHLIKTRGQQVTLRCSPKSGHDTVSWYQQALGQGPQFIFQYYEEEERQRGNFPDRFSGHQFPNYSSELNVNALLLGDSALYLCASSPWGSGYTFGSGTRLTVV.

The chain recombines TRBV29-1 with TRBJ2-7; D is perhaps TRBD1 (5 bases). Germline-derived CDR1 and CDR2 are SQVTM and ANQGSEA. CDR3 length equals 11 residues. The ends were cut back, 6 bases at V and 4 bases at J, with 10 bases in the middle. CDR3 DNA: TGCAGCGTCTCGGACACTTACGAGCAGTACTTC. Its protein product is CSVSDTYEQYF.

The V gene is TRBV4-3, the J gene TRBJ2-2; tentatively, D is TRBD2 (6 bases). The CDR3 consists of 15 residues. Germline CDR1 is LGHNA and CDR2 is YSLEER. Trimming cost V 0 bases and J 4 bases, with 9 bases left between them. CDR3 residues: CASSQDQGLTGELFF. In DNA form, the CDR3 reads TGCGCCAGCAGCCAAGATCAGGGACTCACCGGGGAGCTGTTTTTT.

The chain joins TRBV6-1 to TRBJ1-5; D unclear. V lost 5 bases, J lost 4 bases, and 12 bases lay in between. The CDR3 covers 14 residues. Per the germline V gene, CDR1 is MNHNS and CDR2 is SASEGT. CDR3 bases: TGTGCCAGCAGTCCCCTATCAGTGAATCAGCCCCAGCATTTT. This encodes CASSPLSVNQPQHF.

V and J are TRBV5-1 and TRBJ2-1; 16 bases map to TRBD2. Looked up from germline, CDR1 is SGHRS and CDR2 is YFSETQ. The junction had 11 bases not matched to a gene; V was cut back by 4 bases and J by 7 bases. This CDR3 has 18 residues. The CDR3 DNA is TGCGCCAGCAGCAGTGGTGGGGGACTAGCGGGAGGGGTGAATGAGCAGTTCTTC. Protein: CASSSGGGLAGGVNEQFF.

J is TRBJ1-4 and V is TRBV15; D gene uncertain. V lost 1 base and J 8 bases, leaving 11 bases between the germline ends. Germline CDR1 and CDR2: LNHNV and YYDKDF (reference sequence). CDR3 length equals 14 residues. The chain's CDR3 is CATSRAKGGEKLFF. For the CDR3, the DNA is TGTGCCACCAGCAGAGCCAAGGGTGGGGAAAAACTGTTTTTT.

The rearrangement joins TRBV9 to TRBJ1-2; the D is unclear. This CDR3 comprises 14 residues. With 0 bases removed from V and 4 bases from J, the gap between germline ends came to 10 bases. Germline V gene data show CDR1 as SGDLS and CDR2 as YYNGEE. DNA of the CDR3: TGTGCCAGCAGCGTAGCTGAGGGCACCTATGGCTACACCTTC. Translating it yields CASSVAEGTYGYTF.

The rearrangement uses TRBV6-1 and TRBJ2-5, with 7 positions matching TRBD2. Per the germline V gene, CDR1 is MNHNS and CDR2 is SASEGT. V was pared by 6 bases and J by 3 bases, with 7 bases of the junction left unmatched. The CDR3 loop spans 14 amino acids. The CDR3 sequence is CASRSTSLKETQYF. The CDR3 DNA follows: TGTGCCAGCAGATCGACTAGCCTAAAAGAGACCCAGTACTTC.

The genes are TRBV7-2 and TRBJ2-1; 7 bases match TRBD2. The CDR3 length is 16 residues. Per the germline V gene, CDR1 is SGHTA and CDR2 is FQGNSA. Trimming took 1 base from V and 3 from J; bases not matched to a gene: 6. Written as DNA, the CDR3 is TGTGCCAGCAGCTTAGAGACAGCGGGATACTACAATGAGCAGTTCTTC. Encoded protein: CASSLETAGYYNEQFF.

The CDR3 sequence: CASSPPQGAFF. The CDR3 DNA is TGTGCCAGCAGCCCCCCCCAGGGGGCTTTCTTT. V usage is TRBV6-1 and J usage is TRBJ1-1, with D tentatively TRBD1 (6 bases). Trimming pared 6 bases from V and 11 bases from J, leaving 13 bases between. The CDR3 has 11 amino acids. Per the germline V gene, CDR1 is MNHNS and CDR2 is SASEGT.

The chain carries TRBV18 and TRBJ2-5; D ambiguous. Germline V CDR1 and CDR2: KGHSH, LQKENI. Trimming removed 1 base at V and 4 bases at J, with 7 bases between. The CDR3 loop spans 13 amino acids. The CDR3 loop is CASSPRTLETQYF. The DNA for the CDR3 is TGTGCCAGCTCACCACGTACGTTAGAGACCCAGTACTTC.

The CDR3 coding sequence is TGCGCCAGCAGCGGAAGACAGGGAGGGGTCGCTGAAGCTTTCTTT. It is translated as CASSGRQGGVAEAFF. The V and J genes are TRBV5-1 and TRBJ1-1; 7 bases align to TRBD1. CDR3 size: 15 residues. The germline CDR1 and CDR2 sequences are SGHRS and YFSETQ. V gave up 4 bases and J gave up 6 bases; unmatched junction bases: 12.

The chain carries TRBV7-2 and TRBJ1-4; D call uncertain. V shed 5 bases and J shed 7 bases, with 11 bases lying between them. The CDR3 is 13 residues long. CDR1 is SGHTA and CDR2 is FQGNSA in the germline V gene. DNA for the CDR3: TGTGCCAGCAGCCCCCCTTGGTCTGAAAAACTGTTTTTT. This translates into CASSPPWSEKLFF. The variable domain in full, completed from reference TRBV7-2 and TRBJ1-4, reads GAGVSQSPSNKVTEKGKDVELRCDPISGHTALYWYRQSLGQGLEFLIYFQGNSAPDKSGLPSDRFSAERTGGSVSTLTIQRTQQEDSAVYLCASSPPWSEKLFFGSGTQLSVL.

CDR3 in amino acids: CASSQSRGLAFF. CDR3 DNA sequence: TGTGCCAGCAGCCAATCCAGAGGGTTAGCTTTCTTT. The gene calls are TRBV16 and TRBJ1-1; D ambiguous. The V end was cut by 0 bases, the J end by 10 bases, with 9 bases between. The germline CDR1 and CDR2 sequences are KGHSY and FQNENV. CDR3 length equals 12 residues.

V and J are TRBV6-6 and TRBJ2-7; D remains ambiguous. This CDR3 comprises 14 residues. The V and J ends lost 5 bases and 3 bases respectively, with 14 bases between them. The germline gives CDR1 MNHNY, CDR2 SVGAGI (reference sequence). The DNA of the CDR3 is TGTGCCAGCAGTCCCCTTGAGACAAACTACGAGCAGTACTTC. Encoded protein: CASSPLETNYEQYF.

This chain uses TRBV2 with TRBJ1-6; D not certain. The germline V and J ends were trimmed by 10 bases and 7 bases, with 14 bases remaining between them. This CDR3 has 13 residues. Germline V gives CDR1 SNHLY, CDR2 FYNNEI. The DNA of the CDR3 is TGTGCCACGATCAGGACCGAGAATTCACCCCTCCACTTT. Protein sequence: CATIRTENSPLHF.

The rearrangement links TRBV10-2 to TRBJ1-3; D not resolved. Trimming shortened V by 8 bases and J by 1 base, and 9 bases separated the two germline ends. CDR1 and CDR2 from the germline V gene are WSHSY and SAAADI. The CDR3 runs 13 residues. CDR3 DNA: TGCGCCAGCGTTGAGGGATCTGGAAACACCATATATTTT. Encoded protein: CASVEGSGNTIYF.

J is TRBJ2-1 and V is TRBV15; tentatively, D is TRBD1 (5 bases). The V gene lost 0 bases and the J gene lost 5 bases, with 14 bases spanning the gap. Looked up from germline, CDR1 is LNHNV and CDR2 is YYDKDF (reference sequence). The CDR3 has 16 amino acids. CDR3 residues: CATSRDRVKQDNEQFF. In DNA form, the CDR3 reads TGTGCCACCAGCAGAGATAGAGTTAAACAGGACAATGAGCAGTTCTTC.

This rearrangement joins TRBV5-1 to TRBJ2-5, with 11 bases matching TRBD2. Germline assignment: CDR1 SGHRS and CDR2 YFSETQ. The CDR3 is 15 residues long. Trimming at V came to 4 bases and at J to 2 bases, leaving 4 bases not matched to a gene. DNA for the CDR3: TGCGCCAGCAGCCGAGGGACTAGCGGTCAAGAGACCCAGTACTTC. Protein: CASSRGTSGQETQYF.

The chain couples TRBV6-1 to TRBJ2-6, with no clear D. The CDR3 consists of 13 residues. Trimming removed 8 bases at V and 0 bases at J, with 5 bases between. CDR1 and CDR2 (germline): MNHNS, SASEGT. The CDR3 bases are TGTGCCAGCCAGCCCTCTGGGGCCAACGTCCTGACTTTC. Its protein product is CASQPSGANVLTF.

The CDR3 reads CASSHLDSYNEQFF. The CDR3 nucleotides read TGTGCCAGCAGCCATCTCGACAGTTACAATGAGCAGTTCTTC. V is TRBV5-6 and J is TRBJ2-1, with a weak D call TRBD1 (5 bases). The V gene's germline CDR1 is SGHDT and CDR2 YYEEEE. The CDR3 has 14 residues. The germline V and J ends were trimmed by 4 bases and 4 bases, with 12 bases remaining between them.

This clone was detected only a few times. The J gene is TRBJ2-3, the V gene TRBV6-6; no clear D gene. The CDR3 extends over 13 amino acids. Germline-derived CDR1 and CDR2 are MNHNY and SVGAGI (reference sequence). V lost 2 bases and J lost 4, with 7 bases in between. CDR3 nucleotides: TGTGCCAGCAGTTACCTAGACGCAGATACGCAGTATTTT. Its translation: CASSYLDADTQYF.

The V gene is TRBV6-6, the J gene TRBJ1-3; D is uncertain. The V end lost 6 bases, the J end lost 0 bases, and 12 bases lay between the germline ends. CDR1 and CDR2 from the germline V gene are MNHNY and SVGAGI (reference sequence). The CDR3 has 15 residues. CDR3 region: CASSSLGISGNTIYF. For the CDR3, the DNA is TGTGCCAGCAGCAGCCTGGGAATCTCTGGAAACACCATATATTTT.

This sequence joins TRBV7-9 and TRBJ1-2; 7 bases line up with TRBD1. Germline values: CDR1 SEHNR, CDR2 FQNEAQ (reference sequence). V shed 1 base and J 7 bases; nucleotides not matched to a gene: 6. There are 14 residues in the CDR3. In DNA, the CDR3 is TGTGCCAGCAGCTTAGGGGGGACAGTGGTTGGCTACACCTTC. Translation gives CASSLGGTVVGYTF.